This entry is about one TCR beta chain. This specimen belongs to a study of blood T cell repertoires in COVID-19. Study information: The analysed material was cDNA or gDNA that came from T cells, B-cell-depleted T cells, or PBMCs.

The assay was immunoSEQ multiplex PCR, and TCRdb's table has in-frame clones only and misses some. The sample lists 50,000 or so clones, just over 85% occurring once. The CDR3 is 15 amino acids. CDR1 SGHRS and CDR2 YFSETQ come from the germline V gene. The V gene lost 2 bases and the J gene lost 2 bases, with 11 bases spanning the gap. The TCR sequence derives from a man between 65 and 85 years old with acute or convalescent COVID-19. The V and J genes are TRBV5-1 and TRBJ1-3; D is ambiguous. Sequenced input: peripheral blood. The CDR3 DNA sequence: TGCGCCAGCAGCTTTGAGCCATCGCCTGGAAACACCATATATTTT. Amino acids: CASSFEPSPGNTIYF.